The TCR beta chain under discussion was sequenced for a study of cytomegalovirus exposure and HLA in healthy donors. The study's findings and limits: Researchers reported that a few CMV-associated chains were confirmed in vitro as CMV antigen-specific. A cluster of highly shared sequence variants was likely a sequencing artifact.

The PCR was carried out with 60 Vbeta primers and 13 Jbeta primers. The method was immunoSEQ multiplex PCR; TCRdb's version includes in-frame clones alone and lacks a portion of them. The table shows 100,000 or so clones, with 77% occurring only once. To note about this clone: Its target is not known.

Every donor was a healthy person donating bone marrow. The ends were cut back, 0 bases at V and 1 base at J, with 6 bases in the middle. This CDR3 is 14 amino acids long. The germline V gene encodes CDR1 SGDLS and CDR2 YYNGEE. V is TRBV9 and J is TRBJ2-3; D not resolved. The sequence was collected from a male donor in good health and CMV-seropositive. Sequencing used PBMCs. As DNA, the CDR3 is TGTGCCAGCAGCGTAGACCTAGGCACAGATACGCAGTATTTT. Amino acid sequence: CASSVDLGTDTQYF.